The rows below give T cell receptor beta chains drawn from one sample of a study of blood T cell repertoires in COVID-19. The table came from immunoSEQ multiplex PCR; TCRdb's copy has only in-frame clones and leaves some out. The sample holds under 250,000 clones, about four fifths seen once. The sample taken for sequencing was peripheral blood. The receptors here all came from a man older than 75 with acute or convalescent COVID-19. Each CDR3 is given with its conserved first and last residue. Fields, in order: CDR3 protein, CDR3 DNA, clone size, V gene, J gene, D gene. A D gene is named only where the DNA matches it firmly. The size entry is marked missing in some rows and otherwise reads once, few, many or a size class.

CDR3 protein: CASSQDRNQPQHF; CDR3 DNA: TGTGCCAGCAGCCAAGATCGGAATCAGCCCCAGCATTTT; clone size: few; V gene: TRBV3-1/TRBV3-2; J gene: TRBJ1-5; D gene: -
CDR3 protein: CASSVVGTSGDEQFF; CDR3 DNA: TGTGCCAGCAGCGTAGTAGGGACTAGCGGGGATGAGCAGTTCTTC; clone size: -; V gene: TRBV9; J gene: TRBJ2-1; D gene: TRBD2
CDR3 protein: CASSPIRAGQGAIGYTF; CDR3 DNA: TGTGCCAGCTCACCGATACGCGCGGGACAGGGGGCTATAGGCTACACCTTC; clone size: -; V gene: TRBV18; J gene: TRBJ1-2; D gene: TRBD1
CDR3 protein: CASSVRRGIGELFF; CDR3 DNA: TGTGCCAGCAGCGTTCGGAGGGGAATCGGGGAGCTGTTTTTT; clone size: -; V gene: TRBV9; J gene: TRBJ2-2; D gene: -
CDR3 protein: CASSQDGGRRSLTSPLHF; CDR3 DNA: TGTGCCAGCAGCCAAGATGGCGGGAGACGGAGCTTAACGTCACCCCTCCACTTT; clone size: -; V gene: TRBV4-2; J gene: TRBJ1-6; D gene: -
CDR3 protein: CASSDTTPYSNQPQHF; CDR3 DNA: TGTGCCAGCTCAGACACGACACCGTATAGCAATCAGCCCCAGCATTTT; clone size: -; V gene: TRBV18; J gene: TRBJ1-5; D gene: -
CDR3 protein: CASSRTVNYGYTF; CDR3 DNA: TGCGCCAGCAGTCGGACAGTTAACTATGGCTACACCTTC; clone size: -; V gene: TRBV10-1; J gene: TRBJ1-2; D gene: -
CDR3 protein: CASRGQLNTEAFF; CDR3 DNA: TGTGCCAGCAGGGGACAGCTGAACACTGAAGCTTTCTTT; clone size: -; V gene: TRBV12-3/TRBV12-4; J gene: TRBJ1-1; D gene: TRBD1
CDR3 protein: CASSPGQGNEQYF; CDR3 DNA: TGCGCCAGCAGCCCCGGACAGGGAAACGAGCAGTACTTC; clone size: -; V gene: TRBV5-1; J gene: TRBJ2-7; D gene: TRBD1
CDR3 protein: CASSDPTGTDYGYTF; CDR3 DNA: TGTGCCAGCAGCGACCCTACAGGGACGGACTATGGCTACACCTTC; clone size: -; V gene: TRBV9; J gene: TRBJ1-2; D gene: -
CDR3 protein: CASSLLGQGALNTEAFF; CDR3 DNA: TGCGCCAGCAGCTTATTGGGACAGGGGGCCTTGAACACTGAAGCTTTCTTT; clone size: -; V gene: TRBV5-1; J gene: TRBJ1-1; D gene: TRBD1
CDR3 protein: CASSPRTGGSYGYTF; CDR3 DNA: TGTGCCAGTAGTCCCAGGACAGGGGGCAGCTATGGCTACACCTTC; clone size: few; V gene: TRBV19; J gene: TRBJ1-2; D gene: TRBD1
CDR3 protein: CASSPGDGELFF; CDR3 DNA: TGTGCCAGCAGCCCCGGGGATGGGGAACTGTTTTTT; clone size: -; V gene: TRBV7-9; J gene: TRBJ1-4; D gene: -
CDR3 protein: CASTGDSTEAFF; CDR3 DNA: TGTGCCAGTACTGGAGACTCCACTGAAGCTTTCTTT; clone size: -; V gene: TRBV19; J gene: TRBJ1-1; D gene: -